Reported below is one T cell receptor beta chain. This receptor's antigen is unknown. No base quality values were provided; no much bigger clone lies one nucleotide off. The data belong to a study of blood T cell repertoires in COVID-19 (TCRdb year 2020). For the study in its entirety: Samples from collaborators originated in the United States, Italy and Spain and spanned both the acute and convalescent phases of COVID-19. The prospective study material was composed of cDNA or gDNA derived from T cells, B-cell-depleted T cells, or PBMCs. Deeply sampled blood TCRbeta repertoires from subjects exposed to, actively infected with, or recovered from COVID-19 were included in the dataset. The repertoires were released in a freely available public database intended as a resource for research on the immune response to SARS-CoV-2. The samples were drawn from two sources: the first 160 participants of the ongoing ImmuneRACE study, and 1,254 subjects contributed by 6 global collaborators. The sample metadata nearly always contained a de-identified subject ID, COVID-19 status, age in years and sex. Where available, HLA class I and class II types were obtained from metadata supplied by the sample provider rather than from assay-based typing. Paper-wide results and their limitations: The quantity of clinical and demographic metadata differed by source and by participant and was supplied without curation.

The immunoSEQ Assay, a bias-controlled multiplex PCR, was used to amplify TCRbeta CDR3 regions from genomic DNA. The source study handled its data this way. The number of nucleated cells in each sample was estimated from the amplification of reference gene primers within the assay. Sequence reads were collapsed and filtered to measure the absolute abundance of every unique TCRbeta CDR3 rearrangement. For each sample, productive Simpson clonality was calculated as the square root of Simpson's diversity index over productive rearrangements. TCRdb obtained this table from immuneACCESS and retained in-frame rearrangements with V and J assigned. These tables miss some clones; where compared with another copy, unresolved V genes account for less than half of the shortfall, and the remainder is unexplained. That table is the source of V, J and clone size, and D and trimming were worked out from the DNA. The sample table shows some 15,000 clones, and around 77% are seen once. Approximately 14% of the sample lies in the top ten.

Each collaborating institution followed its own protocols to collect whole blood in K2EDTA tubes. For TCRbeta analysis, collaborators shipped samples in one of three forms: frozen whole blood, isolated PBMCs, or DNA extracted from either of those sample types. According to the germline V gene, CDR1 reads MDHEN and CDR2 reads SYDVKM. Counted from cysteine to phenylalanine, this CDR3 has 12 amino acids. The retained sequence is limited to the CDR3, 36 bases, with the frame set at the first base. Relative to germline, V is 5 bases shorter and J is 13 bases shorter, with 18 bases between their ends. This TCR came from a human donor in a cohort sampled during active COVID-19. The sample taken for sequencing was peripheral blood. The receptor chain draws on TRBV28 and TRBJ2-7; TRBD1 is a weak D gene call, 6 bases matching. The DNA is TGTGCCAGCAGTCTAACTCGGACAGAGCCCTACTTC. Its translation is CASSLTRTEPYF.